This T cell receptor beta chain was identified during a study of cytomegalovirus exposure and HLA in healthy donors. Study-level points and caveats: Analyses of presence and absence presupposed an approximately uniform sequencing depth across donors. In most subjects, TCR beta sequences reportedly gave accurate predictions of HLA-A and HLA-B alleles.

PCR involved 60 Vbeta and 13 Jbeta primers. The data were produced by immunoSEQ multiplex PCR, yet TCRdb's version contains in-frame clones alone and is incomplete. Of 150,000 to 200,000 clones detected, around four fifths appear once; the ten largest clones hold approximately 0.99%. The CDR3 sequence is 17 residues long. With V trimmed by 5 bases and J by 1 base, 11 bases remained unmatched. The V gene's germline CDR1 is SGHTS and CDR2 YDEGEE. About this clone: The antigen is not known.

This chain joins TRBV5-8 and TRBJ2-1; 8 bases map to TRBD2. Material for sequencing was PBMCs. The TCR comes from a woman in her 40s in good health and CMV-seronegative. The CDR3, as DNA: TGTGCCAGCAGTCGCCATCGCGCGGGAGGATCCTACAATGAGCAGTTCTTC. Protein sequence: CASSRHRAGGSYNEQFF. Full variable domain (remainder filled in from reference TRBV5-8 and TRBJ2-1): EAGVTQSPTHLIKTRGQQATLRCSPISGHTSVYWYQQALGLGLQFLLWYDEGEERNRGNFPPRFSGRQFPNYSSELNVNALELEDSALYLCASSRHRAGGSYNEQFFGPGTRLTVL.